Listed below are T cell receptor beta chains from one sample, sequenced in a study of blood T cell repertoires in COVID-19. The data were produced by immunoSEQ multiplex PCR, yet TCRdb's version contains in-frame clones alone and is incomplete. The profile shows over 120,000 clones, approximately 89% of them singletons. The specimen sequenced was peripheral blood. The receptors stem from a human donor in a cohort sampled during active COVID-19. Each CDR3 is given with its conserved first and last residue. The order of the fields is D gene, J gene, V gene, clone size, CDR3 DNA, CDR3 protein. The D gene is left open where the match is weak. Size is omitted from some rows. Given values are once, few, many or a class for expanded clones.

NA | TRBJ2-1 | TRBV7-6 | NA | TGTGCCAGCAGTCGTAGGACAGACCCTTACAATGAGCAGTTCTTC | CASSRRTDPYNEQFF
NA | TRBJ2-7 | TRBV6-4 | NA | TGTGCCAGCAGCGGATTCGCGGGTGGTCCTTCCTACGAGCAGTACTTC | CASSGFAGGPSYEQYF
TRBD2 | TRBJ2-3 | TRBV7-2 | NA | TGTGCCAGCAGCTTAGGAGCGGGGGGATACACAGATACGCAGTATTTT | CASSLGAGGYTDTQYF
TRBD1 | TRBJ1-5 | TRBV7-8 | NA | TGTGCCAGCAGCCTATTGACAGGGGGGCTAAATCAGCCCCAGCATTTT | CASSLLTGGLNQPQHF
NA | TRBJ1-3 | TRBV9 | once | TGTGCCAGCAGCGTAAACCCGGCGGACACCATATATTTT | CASSVNPADTIYF
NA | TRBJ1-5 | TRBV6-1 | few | TGTGCCAGCAGTGAGGGGCCGGTTCAGCCCCAGCATTTT | CASSEGPVQPQHF
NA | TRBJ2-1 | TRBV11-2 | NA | TGTGCCAGCAGCTTGAGACAGCCCTCCTACAATGAGCAGTTCTTC | CASSLRQPSYNEQFF
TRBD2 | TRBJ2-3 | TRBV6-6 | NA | TGTGCCAGCAGACCGAGCGGGGGCACAGATACGCAGTATTTT | CASRPSGGTDTQYF
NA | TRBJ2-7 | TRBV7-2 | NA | TGTGCCAGCAGCACCCGGGGGGAGCAGTACTTC | CASSTRGEQYF
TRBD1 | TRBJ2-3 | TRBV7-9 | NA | TGTGCCAGCAGCGCTACAGGGGCAACAGATACGCAGTATTTT | CASSATGATDTQYF
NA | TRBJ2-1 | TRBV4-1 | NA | TGCGCCAGCAGCCCCCTAAACCGACAGAGATCCTACAATGAGCAGTTCTTC | CASSPLNRQRSYNEQFF
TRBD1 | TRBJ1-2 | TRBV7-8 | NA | TGTGCCAGCAGCTTTGGCCAGGGGGCCTATGGCTACACCTTC | CASSFGQGAYGYTF
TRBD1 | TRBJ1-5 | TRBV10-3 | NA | TGTGCCATCAGTAAGACAGGGGATAGCAATCAGCCCCAGCATTTT | CAISKTGDSNQPQHF
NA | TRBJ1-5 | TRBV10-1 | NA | TGCGCCAGCATAGTCGGGGAATATAGCAATCAGCCCCAGCATTTT | CASIVGEYSNQPQHF
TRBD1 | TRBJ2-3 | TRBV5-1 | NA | TGCGCCAGCAGCTTGGTTACAGGGGAACTGACAGATACGCAGTATTTT | CASSLVTGELTDTQYF
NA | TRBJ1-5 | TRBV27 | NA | TGTGCCAGCAGTTTATGGGCAGGTCAGCCCCAGCATTTT | CASSLWAGQPQHF
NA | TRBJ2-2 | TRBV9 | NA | TGTGCCAGCAGCGTCCAGGGCAGGTCGGACACCGGGGAGCTGTTTTTT | CASSVQGRSDTGELFF
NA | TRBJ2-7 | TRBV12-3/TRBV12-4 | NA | TGTGCCAGCAGTCCGACAGGCTCCTACGAGCAGTACTTC | CASSPTGSYEQYF
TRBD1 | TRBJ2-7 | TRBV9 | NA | TGTGCCAGCAGCCCGTCGGGGACAGCTCTGGGCGAGCAGTACTTC | CASSPSGTALGEQYF
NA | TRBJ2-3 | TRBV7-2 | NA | TGTGCCAGCAGCTTAGATGTAGGCGGAGATACGCAGTATTTT | CASSLDVGGDTQYF
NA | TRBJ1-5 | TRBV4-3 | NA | TGCGCCAGCAGCCCGGTAGCCAGGGGTCTCGGTCAGCCCCAGCATTTT | CASSPVARGLGQPQHF
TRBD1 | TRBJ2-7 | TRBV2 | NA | TGTGCCAGCCGAGGGACAGGGAAATTTTACGAGCAGTACTTC | CASRGTGKFYEQYF
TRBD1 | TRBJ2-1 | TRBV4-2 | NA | TGTGCCAGCAGCCAAGGGACAGGGGATGAGCAGTTCTTC | CASSQGTGDEQFF
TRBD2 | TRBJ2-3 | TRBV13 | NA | TGTGCCAGCAGCTTCAGCGGGGGGGCCTCTGATACGCAGTATTTT | CASSFSGGASDTQYF
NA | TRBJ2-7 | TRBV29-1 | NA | TGCAGCGTTTTGAAGGATCTCCGGGACAACCCTTGGGAGCAGTACTTC | CSVLKDLRDNPWEQYF
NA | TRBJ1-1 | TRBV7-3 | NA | TGTGCCAGCAGCCCCAGCGGGCTATTCACTGAAGCTTTCTTT | CASSPSGLFTEAFF
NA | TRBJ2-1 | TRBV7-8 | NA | TGTGCCAGCAGCCCAGGAATGGTAAACAATGAGCAGTTCTTC | CASSPGMVNNEQFF
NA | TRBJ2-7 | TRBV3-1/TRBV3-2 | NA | TGTGCCAGCAGCCTCACTCTTGGGGTCGGGACCTACGAGCAGTACTTC | CASSLTLGVGTYEQYF
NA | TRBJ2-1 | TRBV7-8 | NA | TGTGCCAGCAGCTCTTACAGGGTGGCTTTCAATGAGCAGTTCTTC | CASSSYRVAFNEQFF
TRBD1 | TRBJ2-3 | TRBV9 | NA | TGTGCCAGCAGCCGGGACAGGGCCACAGATACGCAGTATTTT | CASSRDRATDTQYF
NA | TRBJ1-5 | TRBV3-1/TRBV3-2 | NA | TGTGCCAGCAGCCAAGAAGACAGGATTTTACGATTTGCAAATCAGCCCCAGCATTTT | CASSQEDRILRFANQPQHF
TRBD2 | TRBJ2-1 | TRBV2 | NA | TGTGCCAGCCTCAGCGGGGGGGCTTATGAGCAGTTCTTC | CASLSGGAYEQFF